The 25 T cell receptor beta chains reported below all come from one sample, sequenced in a study of response to subunit inactivated influenza vaccine. TCRdb fed the RT-PCR reads into MiXCR, producing one record per CDR3 protein. This sample has around 760,000 distinct CDR3 sequences; approximately 15% occur once, and the top ten carry 6.5% to 8.5%. The sequenced sample was PBMCs from blood, obtained 14 days before vaccination. These receptors all stem from a man aged 50 or older who received an inactivated influenza vaccine.

This clonotype was seen many times. The chain is built from TRBV5-1 and TRBJ2-7, with 14 bases identical to TRBD2. The V gene's germline CDR1 is SGHRS and CDR2 YFSETQ. The V segment lost 0 bases and the J segment 3 bases; nucleotides outside the gene matches: 8. The length of the CDR3 is 18 residues. This CDR3 reads CASSLAGTSGGPYYEQYF. The CDR3 nucleotides are TGCGCCAGCAGCTTGGCTGGGACTAGCGGGGGACCGTACTACGAGCAGTACTTC.

This clonotype appeared a few times. This chain uses TRBV20-1 with TRBJ2-1; 8 bases map to TRBD2. With 3 bases clipped from V and 7 bases from J, the junction kept 8 bases outside the gene matches. CDR1 is DFQATT, CDR2 SNEGSKA, per germline (reference sequence). This CDR3 has 14 residues. For the CDR3, the DNA is TGCAGTGCTAGTCTAGCGGGCGATTGGAATGAGCAGTTCTTC. Protein product: CSASLAGDWNEQFF.

This clonotype was observed a few times. The J gene is TRBJ2-7, the V gene TRBV4-3, with D unresolved. V gave up 0 bases and J gave up 3 bases, with 12 bases separating them. Germline-derived CDR1 and CDR2 are LGHNA and YSLEER. The CDR3 has 15 residues. CDR3 protein: CASSQDSGRDYEQYF. DNA of the CDR3: TGCGCCAGCAGCCAAGATTCCGGGCGAGACTACGAGCAGTACTTC.

The rearrangement joins TRBV5-1 to TRBJ2-5; D gene ambiguous. CDR3 length: 13 residues. V was trimmed by 0 bases and J by 5 bases, leaving 8 bases between them. Per the germline V gene, CDR1 is SGHRS and CDR2 is YFSETQ. The CDR3: CASSLAEVETQYF. The CDR3 region has the DNA TGCGCCAGCAGCTTGGCCGAAGTCGAGACCCAGTACTTC.

This clonotype was observed many times. The genes are TRBV12-3 or TRBV12-4 and TRBJ2-1, with D possibly matching TRBD1 (5 bases). CDR3 length: 15 amino acids. Trimming removed 2 bases from V and 5 bases from J, with 13 bases in between. The CDR3 spells CASSLRPQGNNEQFF. The DNA of the CDR3 is TGTGCCAGCAGTTTAAGGCCGCAGGGCAACAATGAGCAGTTCTTC.

CDR3: CASSFGAPHTEAFF. DNA for the CDR3: TGTGCCAGCAGCTTTGGGGCCCCCCACACTGAAGCTTTCTTT. This chain connects TRBV27 to TRBJ1-1, with a possible D match to TRBD1 (5 bases). The CDR3 is made up of 14 amino acids. V was trimmed by 6 bases and J by 3 bases, leaving 14 bases between them. Germline-derived CDR1 and CDR2 are MNHEY and SMNVEV (reference sequence).

This clonotype showed up just a few times. The chain combines TRBV6-2 or TRBV6-3 with TRBJ2-1; a possible D gene is TRBD2 (5 bases). V was trimmed by 0 bases and J by 2 bases, leaving 8 bases between them. The CDR3 totals 15 residues. Per the germline V gene, CDR1 is MNHEY and CDR2 is SVGEGT. The CDR3 protein is CASSYSTGAYNEQFF. The DNA of the CDR3 is TGTGCCAGCAGTTACTCGACCGGGGCCTACAATGAGCAGTTCTTC.

The gene calls are TRBV20-1 and TRBJ1-1; TRBD1 matches 8 bases. V shed 3 bases, J shed 7 bases, and the junction held 4 bases outside the gene matches. The CDR3 runs to 12 residues. Germline V gene data show CDR1 as DFQATT and CDR2 as SNEGSKA (reference sequence). The CDR3 sequence is CSARDRVGEAFF. The CDR3 coding sequence is TGCAGTGCTAGGGACAGGGTCGGTGAAGCTTTCTTT.

This clonotype was observed a few times. The CDR3 loop reads CASSFSGGEEKLFF. CDR3 sequence (DNA): TGCGCCAGCAGCTTTAGCGGGGGGGAAGAGAAGCTGTTTTTT. The chain is built from TRBV5-1 and TRBJ2-2; TRBD2 matches at 11 bases. CDR3 length equals 14 residues. The ends lost 2 bases at V and 12 bases at J; junction bases unmatched: 6. The germline CDR1 and CDR2 sequences are SGHRS and YFSETQ.

This clonotype came up many times. The chain links TRBV7-8 to TRBJ2-7; 7 nucleotides line up with TRBD1. Germline V CDR1 and CDR2: SGHVS, FQNEAQ. This CDR3 region has 16 residues. With 1 base clipped from V and 4 bases from J, the junction kept 10 bases outside the gene matches. CDR3 in DNA: TGTGCCAGCAGCTTAGGTTTGAGGGACAGACCTTACGAGCAGTACTTC. Translating it yields CASSLGLRDRPYEQYF.

The sample holds a few counts of this clonotype. The rearrangement links TRBV12-3 or TRBV12-4 to TRBJ1-1; unclear D gene. V lost 3 bases, J lost 6 bases, and 11 bases lay in between. This CDR3 spans 13 amino acids. Here the CDR3 reads CASSFRNRAEAFF. The CDR3 DNA sequence: TGTGCCAGCAGTTTTAGAAATCGGGCTGAAGCTTTCTTT.

The CDR3 nucleotides read TGTGCCAGCAGTAAACTCAGGAACACCGGGGAGCTGTTTTTT. This translates into CASSKLRNTGELFF. The J gene is TRBJ2-2, the V gene TRBV28; no clear D. Germline CDR1 reads MDHEN; CDR2 reads SYDVKM. CDR3 size: 14 residues. Trimming removed 5 bases at V and 1 base at J, with 8 bases between.

There are a few counts of this clonotype. The genes are TRBV29-1 and TRBJ2-4; maybe TRBD1 (6 bases). The length of the CDR3 is 13 residues. Trimming removed 6 bases from V and 8 bases from J, with 17 bases in between. Germline assignment: CDR1 SQVTM and CDR2 ANQGSEA. DNA of the CDR3: TGCAGCGTCCGATCCCACAGGGCGGACATTCAGTACTTC. It translates to CSVRSHRADIQYF.

This clonotype was detected a few times. CDR3 bases: TGTGCCTCGCGTTACTTGGGGGCAGCACAAGAGACCCAGTACTTC. This codes for CASRYLGAAQETQYF. The chain links TRBV2 to TRBJ2-5, with D maybe TRBD1 (6 bases). Germline values: CDR1 SNHLY, CDR2 FYNNEI. This CDR3 has 15 amino acids. Trimming removed 11 bases from V and 2 bases from J, with 21 bases in between.

This clonotype was seen more than once but under ten times. CDR3 residues: CSARDPGGFTEAFF. CDR3 sequence (DNA): TGCAGTGCTAGAGATCCAGGGGGCTTCACTGAAGCTTTCTTT. The V and J genes are TRBV20-1 and TRBJ1-1; TRBD1 agrees at 8 bases. The CDR3 covers 14 residues. CDR1 is DFQATT and CDR2 is SNEGSKA in the germline V gene (reference sequence). V shed 0 bases, J shed 4 bases, and the junction held 4 bases outside the gene matches.

The V call is TRBV20-1, the J call TRBJ1-1; D is perhaps TRBD1 (6 bases). Trimming cost V 4 bases and J 10 bases, with 19 bases left between them. Germline CDR1 is DFQATT and CDR2 is SNEGSKA (reference sequence). The CDR3 consists of 13 residues. As DNA, the CDR3 is TGCAGTGCTACTCCAGGGGAAGTTGCTCTAGCTTTCTTT. As protein: CSATPGEVALAFF.

In its sample, this clonotype was seen a few times. The V gene is TRBV5-1, the J gene TRBJ2-1; D is perhaps TRBD1 (5 bases). Germline V CDR1 and CDR2: SGHRS, YFSETQ. The CDR3 is made up of 16 amino acids. V lost 4 bases and J lost 0, with 14 bases in between. This CDR3 is CASSDPSRGSYNEQFF. CDR3 sequence (DNA): TGCGCCAGCAGCGACCCCTCAAGGGGCTCCTACAATGAGCAGTTCTTC.

Ten or more counts support this clonotype. The V call is TRBV7-6, the J call TRBJ2-2; TRBD1 agrees at 9 bases. The length of the CDR3 is 15 residues. Per germline, CDR1 SGHVS and CDR2 FNYEAQ. V trimming: 6 bases; J trimming: 4 bases; junction bases outside the gene matches: 6. The CDR3 reads CASRPTGGSTGELFF. CDR3 in DNA: TGTGCCAGCAGGCCGACAGGGGGAAGCACCGGGGAGCTGTTTTTT.

A remark on this clonotype: The limits of the CDR3 on the DNA are not certain, so only TCRdb's listed CDR3 is given. This sequence joins TRBV9 and TRBJ2-2; TRBD2 is the table's D call and was not checked against the DNA. The CDR3 is 16 amino acids in total, end residues counted. The germline V gene has CDR1 SGDLS and CDR2 YYNGEE. CDR3 sequence: CASSVGGAEGPGSCFF.

The rearrangement joins TRBV7-2 to TRBJ2-7, with 7 bases aligning to TRBD2. The CDR3 spans 16 residues. Germline V CDR1 and CDR2: SGHTA, FQGNSA. With V trimmed by 1 base and J by 2 bases, 8 bases remained unmatched. DNA for the CDR3: TGTGCCAGCAGCTTAGATTGGGGCGGGGGAACCTACGAGCAGTACTTC. Amino acid sequence: CASSLDWGGGTYEQYF.

This chain links TRBV10-3 with TRBJ2-7, with TRBD2 as a possible D gene (5 bases). CDR3 length: 14 residues. Trimming removed 6 bases at V and 2 bases at J, with 14 bases between. CDR1 and CDR2 from the germline V gene are ENHRY and SYGVKD. The CDR3, as DNA: TGTGCCATCAGCGACCCCGGGGTACCCTACGAGCAGTACTTC. Its protein is CAISDPGVPYEQYF.

This clonotype appeared a few times. This chain connects TRBV6-1 to TRBJ2-3; D is possibly TRBD2 (5 bases). The CDR3 covers 16 residues. The V end was cut by 5 bases, the J end by 0 bases, with 15 bases between. CDR1 MNHNS and CDR2 SASEGT come from the germline V gene. As DNA, the CDR3 is TGTGCCAGCAGTCCCGGCCAAGCGGCCAGCACAGATACGCAGTATTTT. The encoded protein is CASSPGQAASTDTQYF.

The chain links TRBV10-3 to TRBJ2-5; 8 positions agree with TRBD2. Germline-derived CDR1 and CDR2 are ENHRY and SYGVKD. The ends lost 7 bases at V and 1 base at J; junction bases unmatched: 2. The CDR3 covers 13 residues. Here the CDR3 DNA reads TGTGCCATCACGGGGGGGACCCAAGAGACCCAGTACTTC. It yields the protein CAITGGTQETQYF.

The chain employs TRBV20-1 and TRBJ2-3, with TRBD2 matching over 8 bases. J was trimmed by 10 bases and V by 2 bases; bases with no gene match: 14. The V gene's germline CDR1 is DFQATT and CDR2 SNEGSKA (reference sequence). The CDR3 length is 15 residues. CDR3 amino acids: CSARPSGSGQRAQYF. For the CDR3, the DNA is TGCAGTGCTAGACCGAGCGGGAGTGGGCAGCGGGCGCAGTATTTT.

This clonotype was seen a handful of times. The V call is TRBV4-3, the J call TRBJ2-2; D is undetermined. CDR1 and CDR2 (germline): LGHNA, YSLEER. V lost 0 bases, J lost 4 bases, and 15 bases lay in between. The CDR3 has 17 residues. CDR3 nucleotide sequence: TGCGCCAGCAGCCAAGATGTCTACATCCCGGGCACCGGGGAGCTGTTTTTT. It translates to CASSQDVYIPGTGELFF.